The 29 T cell receptor beta chains listed next were all sequenced from one sample in a study of OX40 agonist ivuxolimab in advanced cancers. Repertoires were generated with immunoSEQ multiplex PCR, while TCRdb's copy carries only in-frame clones and drops some. Of 73,000 or so clones listed, 86% were seen once; the top ten hold around 0.7%. Specimen: CD4+ or CD8+ T cells sorted from blood, collected in a trial of the OX40 agonist ivuxolimab. The receptor set was obtained from an adult with an advanced solid tumor such as melanoma, head and neck, liver or kidney cancer.

In this sample, this clone turned up once. The chain is built from TRBV9 and TRBJ2-3; D remains ambiguous. Germline CDR1 is SGDLS and CDR2 is YYNGEE. The CDR3 length is 13 residues. The V and J ends lost 2 bases and 2 bases respectively, with 6 bases between them. The DNA for the CDR3 is TGTGCCAGCAGCGTTAGATACACAGATACGCAGTATTTT. This translates into CASSVRYTDTQYF.

The chain couples TRBV18 to TRBJ1-3; no reliable D call. The CDR3 has 16 amino acids. Germline CDR1 and CDR2: KGHSH and LQKENI. The V and J ends lost 3 bases and 4 bases respectively, with 16 bases between them. The CDR3 coding sequence is TGTGCCAGCTCACCCGATCTTTCCCCAGCGGGAAACACCATATATTTT. Translated, it gives CASSPDLSPAGNTIYF.

The genes are TRBV30 and TRBJ2-2; D is uncertain. Germline V lookup: CDR1 GTSNPN, CDR2 SVGIG (reference sequence). V was cut by 3 bases and J by 0 bases, with 5 bases left in between. CDR3 size: 13 residues. The CDR3, as DNA: TGTGCCTGGAGAACAGCGAACACCGGGGAGCTGTTTTTT. Its translation is CAWRTANTGELFF. Full variable domain (missing parts from reference TRBV30 and TRBJ2-2): SQTIHQWPATLVQPVGSPLSLECTVEGTSNPNLYWYRQAAGRGLQLLFYSVGIGQISSEVPQNLSASRPQDRQFILSSKKLLLSDSGFYLCAWRTANTGELFFGEGSRLTVL.

The V gene is TRBV11-2, the J gene TRBJ2-2; 9 bases map to TRBD1. The CDR3 contains 16 residues. With 4 bases clipped from V and 0 bases from J, the junction kept 3 bases outside the gene matches. Germline V lookup: CDR1 SGHAT, CDR2 FQNNGV. CDR3 sequence (DNA): TGTGCCAGCAGCTCCGGGACAGGGACGAACACCGGGGAGCTGTTTTTT. This codes for CASSSGTGTNTGELFF. Variable domain in full (rest from reference TRBV11-2 and TRBJ2-2): EAGVAQSPRYKIIEKRQSVAFWCNPISGHATLYWYQQILGQGPKLLIQFQNNGVVDDSQLPKDRFSAERLKGVDSTLKIQPAKLEDSAVYLCASSSGTGTNTGELFFGEGSRLTVL.

This chain connects TRBV5-1 to TRBJ1-6; TRBD1 agrees at 7 bases. There are 15 residues in the CDR3. The junction had 8 bases not matched to a gene; V was cut back by 4 bases and J by 7 bases. Germline assignment: CDR1 SGHRS and CDR2 YFSETQ. The CDR3 DNA reads as TGCGCCAGCAGCCTACGGACAGGCCTAAATTCACCCCTCCACTTT. Its protein is CASSLRTGLNSPLHF. The whole variable domain, remainder taken from reference TRBV5-1 and TRBJ1-6, is KAGVTQTPRYLIKTRGQQVTLSCSPISGHRSVSWYQQTPGQGLQFLFEYFSETQRNKGNFPGRFSGRQFSNSRSEMNVSTLELGDSALYLCASSLRTGLNSPLHFGNGTRLTVT.

This chain joins TRBV5-1 and TRBJ2-6, with TRBD1 matching over 9 bases. V gave up 3 bases and J gave up 2 bases; unmatched junction bases: 9. The CDR3 is 18 amino acids. Germline CDR1 reads SGHRS; CDR2 reads YFSETQ. The CDR3 spells CASSSLRDREPGANVLTF. In DNA form, the CDR3 reads TGCGCCAGCAGCTCACTCCGGGACAGGGAGCCTGGGGCCAACGTCCTGACTTTC.

The chain is built from TRBV28 and TRBJ1-2, with 7 positions matching TRBD1. The V and J ends lost 7 bases and 4 bases, in that order; junction bases with no gene match: 6. The CDR3 loop spans 13 amino acids. Germline assignment: CDR1 MDHEN and CDR2 SYDVKM. The CDR3 bases are TGTGCCAGCAACGGCAGGGGGGGCTATGGCTACACCTTC. Protein: CASNGRGGYGYTF.

The CDR3 loop reads CATSRALLAGYEQFF. In DNA, the CDR3 is TGTGCCACCAGCAGAGCCCTACTAGCGGGATATGAGCAGTTCTTC. This chain uses TRBV15 with TRBJ2-1; 10 nucleotides agree with TRBD2. The V and J ends lost 1 base and 8 bases, in that order; junction bases with no gene match: 5. Germline V gene sequence: CDR1 LNHNV, CDR2 YYDKDF (reference sequence). The CDR3 runs 15 residues.

The rearrangement uses TRBV27 and TRBJ2-3, with TRBD2 identical over 8 bases. The CDR3 totals 13 residues. The J segment lost 11 bases and the V segment lost 5 bases, leaving 9 bases of the junction unmatched. Germline V CDR1 and CDR2: MNHEY, SMNVEV (reference sequence). The CDR3 nucleotides are TGTGCCAGCAGTCCCCCGAGGAGCGGGGGGCAGTATTTT. Its translation: CASSPPRSGGQYF.

The rearrangement joins TRBV15 to TRBJ2-1; TRBD1 matches at 10 bases. CDR1 is LNHNV and CDR2 is YYDKDF in the germline V gene (reference sequence). Trimming took 0 bases from V and 6 from J; bases not matched to a gene: 5. This CDR3 is 16 amino acids long. The CDR3 protein is CATSRDWDRGGNEQFF. The CDR3 coding sequence is TGTGCCACCAGCAGAGATTGGGACAGGGGAGGCAATGAGCAGTTCTTC.

The chain uses TRBV9 and TRBJ2-5, with 8 nucleotides matching TRBD2. This CDR3 contains 14 residues. J was trimmed by 1 base and V by 2 bases; bases with no gene match: 1. Germline assignment: CDR1 SGDLS and CDR2 YYNGEE. CDR3 nucleotides: TGTGCCAGCAGCGTTCGGGGGGGCCAAGAGACCCAGTACTTC. The encoded protein is CASSVRGGQETQYF.

The chain combines TRBV29-1 with TRBJ1-4; 7 bases fit TRBD1. V shed 6 bases, J shed 5 bases, and the junction held 6 bases outside the gene matches. CDR1 and CDR2 from the germline V gene are SQVTM and ANQGSEA. The CDR3 consists of 13 residues. In nucleotides, the CDR3 is TGCAGCGTGGCCAGGGGGTCGAATGAAAAACTGTTTTTT. It codes for CSVARGSNEKLFF.

This clone was found once. The chain is built from TRBV6-1 and TRBJ1-2; 9 nucleotides align to TRBD1. This CDR3 has 12 residues. J was trimmed by 9 bases and V by 7 bases; bases with no gene match: 6. CDR1 MNHNS and CDR2 SASEGT come from the germline V gene. The CDR3 loop is CASKAGQGRYTF. The DNA for the CDR3 is TGTGCCAGCAAAGCGGGACAGGGCCGCTACACCTTC.

V gene TRBV5-5 combines with J gene TRBJ2-2, with 7 bases lining up with TRBD1. The length of the CDR3 is 16 residues. The germline V gene has CDR1 SGHKS and CDR2 YYEKEE (reference sequence). Germline trimming cut 1 base from V and 1 base from J; bases unmatched to any gene: 4. The CDR3 nucleotides read TGTGCCAGCAGCTTGACCGGGACAGAGAACACCGGGGAGCTGTTTTTT. The encoded protein is CASSLTGTENTGELFF.

This clone has a count of ten or more. The chain has TRBV27 and TRBJ1-1; TRBD1 is a possible D gene (6 bases). The CDR3 consists of 16 residues. The V gene's germline CDR1 is MNHEY and CDR2 SMNVEV (reference sequence). The V gene lost 5 bases and the J gene lost 1 base, with 17 bases spanning the gap. CDR3 protein: CASSPRRGGGNTEAFF. CDR3 coding DNA: TGTGCCAGCAGTCCCCGGCGGGGAGGGGGGAACACTGAAGCTTTCTTT.

The rearrangement uses TRBV30 and TRBJ2-7; unclear D gene. Germline assignment: CDR1 GTSNPN and CDR2 SVGIG (reference sequence). V lost 5 bases to trimming and J lost 7 bases, with 12 bases between them. CDR3 length equals 11 residues. The CDR3, as DNA: TGTGCCTGGCTCTCAGGCCGGGAGCAGTACTTC. This translates into CAWLSGREQYF.

The chain joins TRBV7-2 to TRBJ1-6; D unresolved. The CDR3 is 14 amino acids. The germline V gene encodes CDR1 SGHTA and CDR2 FQGNSA. The germline V and J ends were trimmed by 3 bases and 7 bases, with 10 bases remaining between them. In DNA, the CDR3 is TGTGCCAGCAGCTTCCCGGGCGCCAATTCACCCCTCCACTTT. Amino acids: CASSFPGANSPLHF.

The V call is TRBV19, the J call TRBJ2-1; 9 bases map to TRBD2. Germline CDR1 and CDR2: LNHDA and SQIVND (reference sequence). Losses at the gene ends were 1 base for V and 10 bases for J; bases not matched to a gene: 8. This CDR3 has 15 amino acids. CDR3 residues: CASSIASGAKREQFF. The CDR3 coding sequence is TGTGCCAGTAGTATAGCTAGCGGGGCGAAGAGGGAGCAGTTCTTC.

This clone occurred a few times. CDR3 nucleotides: TGCAGCGTTGAAGTGAGACTAGCGGGAGATGAGCAGTTCTTC. This encodes CSVEVRLAGDEQFF. The genes are TRBV29-1 and TRBJ2-1; 12 bases are a match to TRBD2. The CDR3 has 14 amino acids. V was clipped by 1 base and J by 8 bases; unmatched bases: 3. CDR1 and CDR2 (germline): SQVTM, ANQGSEA.

The rearrangement joins TRBV28 to TRBJ1-5; 11 positions agree with TRBD1. V trimming: 6 bases; J trimming: 9 bases; junction bases outside the gene matches: 4. The CDR3 is 13 amino acids. Germline CDR1 MDHEN, CDR2 SYDVKM. CDR3 amino acids: CASSGGQGVPQHF. The CDR3 DNA follows: TGTGCCAGCAGCGGGGGACAGGGGGTGCCCCAGCATTTT.

The chain has TRBV5-4 and TRBJ1-2, with D unclear. In germline, CDR1 is SGHNT, CDR2 YYREEE (reference sequence). CDR3 length: 16 amino acids. V lost 0 bases and J lost 0, with 12 bases in between. This CDR3 is CASSLVSGTSNYGYTF. The CDR3, as DNA: TGTGCCAGCAGCTTGGTCAGTGGCACGTCTAACTATGGCTACACCTTC. The full variable domain, in which reference TRBV5-4 and TRBJ1-2 provide the parts outside the CDR3, is ETGVTQSPTHLIKTRGQQVTLRCSSQSGHNTVSWYQQALGQGPQFIFQYYREEENGRGNFPPRFSGLQFPNYSSELNVNALELDDSALYLCASSLVSGTSNYGYTFGSGTRLTVV.

This chain uses TRBV27 with TRBJ2-3; 7 bases agree with TRBD2. Germline V CDR1 and CDR2: MNHEY, SMNVEV (reference sequence). Trimming took 7 bases from V and 2 from J; bases not matched to a gene: 15. This CDR3 region has 17 residues. For the CDR3, the DNA is TGTGCCAGCACTAGAAGGCGGAGCGGGGTAATCACAGATACGCAGTATTTT. Amino acids: CASTRRRSGVITDTQYF.

The rearrangement links TRBV16 to TRBJ1-2; D is ambiguous. V was cut by 4 bases and J by 7 bases, with 16 bases left in between. The CDR3 loop spans 14 amino acids. Germline V lookup: CDR1 KGHSY, CDR2 FQNENV. CDR3 in DNA: TGTGCCAGCAGCCCGGAGACACGGGCGGGTGGCTACACCTTC. This gives the protein CASSPETRAGGYTF.

The genes are TRBV5-1 and TRBJ2-5, with a weak D call TRBD1 (5 bases). Deletions cut 2 bases from V and 5 bases from J, with 13 bases between. Germline values: CDR1 SGHRS, CDR2 YFSETQ. This CDR3 region has 14 residues. For the CDR3, the DNA is TGCGCCAGCAGCTTCGCAGGGAATAGTGAGACCCAGTACTTC. Translating gives CASSFAGNSETQYF.

The gene calls are TRBV19 and TRBJ2-6, with D perhaps TRBD1 or TRBD2 (6 bases each). This CDR3 contains 15 residues. V was cut by 7 bases and J by 4 bases, with 14 bases left in between. Germline V lookup: CDR1 LNHDA, CDR2 SQIVND (reference sequence). This CDR3 is CASTNGGPGANVLTF. In nucleotides, the CDR3 is TGTGCCAGTACCAATGGGGGGCCCGGGGCCAACGTCCTGACTTTC.

The chain combines TRBV4-1 with TRBJ1-6, with a tentative D call TRBD1 (5 bases). The CDR3 totals 18 residues. Germline values: CDR1 MGHRA, CDR2 YSYEKL. With 2 bases removed from V and 0 bases from J, the gap between germline ends came to 14 bases. As DNA, the CDR3 is TGCGCCAGCAGCCAACAGGGCCAGGGAAGCTCCTATAATTCACCCCTCCACTTT. It is translated as CASSQQGQGSSYNSPLHF.

This CDR3 reads CASSPGEGNSPLHF. The CDR3 DNA is TGTGCCAGCTCACCAGGGGAAGGGAATTCACCCCTCCACTTT. This chain joins TRBV18 and TRBJ1-6; D unclear. The length of the CDR3 is 14 residues. Germline V gene data show CDR1 as KGHSH and CDR2 as LQKENI. The ends were cut back, 2 bases at V and 7 bases at J, with 9 bases in the middle.

This chain links TRBV5-1 with TRBJ1-6; maybe TRBD1 (6 bases). The V gene's germline CDR1 is SGHRS and CDR2 YFSETQ. Trimming stripped 2 bases from V and 7 bases from J, with 13 bases between. The CDR3 has 15 residues. DNA for the CDR3: TGCGCCAGCAGCTTCCTTGGACAGCCAAATTCACCCCTCCACTTT. This gives the protein CASSFLGQPNSPLHF.

The chain is built from TRBV9 and TRBJ1-1; 7 positions match TRBD1. Trimming removed 2 bases from V and 2 bases from J; junction bases left unmatched: 3. Per germline, CDR1 SGDLS and CDR2 YYNGEE. The CDR3 totals 14 residues. The CDR3 DNA sequence: TGTGCCAGCAGCGTCGGGACAGCCAACACTGAAGCTTTCTTT. This codes for CASSVGTANTEAFF.